This record looks at one T cell receptor (beta chain) sequence and its context. These data come from a study of shared clonotypes between healthy human individuals. Assay: immunoSEQ multiplex PCR; the TCRdb copy retains only in-frame clones and omits some. Seen here are over a million clones, around 95% observed once, and the top ten hold approximately 1%. The donors, healthy adults who were HIV-negative, had experienced no recent acute infections or vaccinations. V lost 2 bases and J lost 7, with 19 bases in between. Germline V CDR1 and CDR2: ENHRY, SYGVKD. This CDR3 region has 16 residues. The source is a man between 25 and 39 years old in good health. Material for sequencing was naive CD4+ T cells sorted from blood. The subset here: CD45RA+ positively selected. The gene calls are TRBV10-3 and TRBJ2-3, with D hard to call. CDR3 sequence: CAISEPGLVAGNTQYF. In nucleotides, the CDR3 is TGTGCCATCAGTGAGCCGGGTCTCGTCGCTGGAAATACGCAGTATTTT.